This TCR beta chain comes out of a study of human T cells and chemical hapten exposure. The library attached unique molecular identifiers to individual cDNA molecules. Authors' processing steps: Sample-level TCR yields exhibited a median of approximately 89,000, with a range of roughly 20,000 to 690,600. TCRdb called the RACE reads again in MiXCR, with one record for every CDR3 protein. TCRdb assigned the V and J calls; the authors' analysis was not used. The repertoire consists of over 35,000 distinct CDR3 sequences, with around 3.4% occurring once and the leading ten covering around 6%. Specified time point: healthy volunteer bleed at 6 weeks. Whole blood, unfractionated, served as the material for total RNA extraction. This CDR3 comprises 13 residues. The V gene's germline CDR1 is MNHEY and CDR2 SVGAGI. V was cut by 6 bases and J by 4 bases, with 12 bases left in between.

The sequence came from a human donor in good health. Some clones in this sample may be carry-over from other donors' samples. Sequences were obtained from whole blood. This sequence joins TRBV6-5 and TRBJ1-1; unclear D gene. CDR3 nucleotides: TGTGCCAGCAGCCTGACATCGGGCACTGAAGCTTTCTTT. Translated, it gives CASSLTSGTEAFF.